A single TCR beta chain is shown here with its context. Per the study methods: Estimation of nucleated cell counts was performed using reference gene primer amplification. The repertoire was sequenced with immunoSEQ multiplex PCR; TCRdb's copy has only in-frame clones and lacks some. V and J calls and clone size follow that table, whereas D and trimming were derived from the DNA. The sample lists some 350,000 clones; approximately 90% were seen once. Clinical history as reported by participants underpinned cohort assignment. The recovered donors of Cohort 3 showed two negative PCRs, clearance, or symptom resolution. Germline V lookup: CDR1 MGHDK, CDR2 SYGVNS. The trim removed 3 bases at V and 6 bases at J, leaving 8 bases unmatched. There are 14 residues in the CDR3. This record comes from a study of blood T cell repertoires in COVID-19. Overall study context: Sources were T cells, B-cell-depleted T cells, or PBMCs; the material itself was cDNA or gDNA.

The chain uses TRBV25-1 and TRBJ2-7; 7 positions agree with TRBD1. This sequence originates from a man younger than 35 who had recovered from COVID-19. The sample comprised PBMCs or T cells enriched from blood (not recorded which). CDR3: CASSEPGGIGEQYF. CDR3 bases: TGTGCCAGCAGTGAGCCAGGGGGTATAGGCGAGCAGTACTTC.